A selection of T cell receptor beta chains follows, all from one sample in a study of cytomegalovirus exposure and HLA in healthy donors. Data came from immunoSEQ multiplex PCR; TCRdb stores just in-frame clones and leaves some out. The data contain 150,000 to 200,000 clones, roughly 84% of them singletons. The sample was PBMCs. These receptors were collected from a man in his late teens or twenties in good health and CMV-seropositive. The CDR3 runs from the conserved cysteine through the conserved F or W. D genes are given only for firm matches. Clone size, where shown, is once, few, many, or a class for clones that have expanded.

clone size | D gene | J gene | V gene | CDR3 protein | CDR3 DNA
- | TRBD1 | TRBJ2-5 | TRBV9 | CASSGTGLQETQYF | TGTGCCAGCAGCGGGACAGGGCTGCAAGAGACCCAGTACTTC
once | - | TRBJ2-7 | TRBV6-1 | CASSAIVTGMGQYF | TGTGCCAGCAGCGCAATTGTTACAGGGATGGGGCAGTACTTC
- | TRBD1 | TRBJ1-2 | TRBV29-1 | CSVARDREAYGYTF | TGCAGCGTTGCCCGGGACAGGGAGGCCTATGGCTACACCTTC
- | - | TRBJ2-6 | TRBV2 | CASSGWAAFSGANVLTF | TGTGCCAGCAGTGGTTGGGCCGCGTTCTCTGGGGCCAACGTCCTGACTTTC
- | - | TRBJ2-1 | TRBV19 | CASMTGGYNEQFF | TGTGCCAGTATGACCGGCGGCTACAATGAGCAGTTCTTC
- | - | TRBJ1-1 | TRBV19 | CASRGGFLTEAFF | TGTGCCAGTAGGGGGGGGTTTTTGACTGAAGCTTTCTTT
once | TRBD1 | TRBJ2-3 | TRBV9 | CASSVEGMTGPDTQYF | TGTGCCAGCAGCGTCGAGGGGATGACAGGGCCAGATACGCAGTATTTT
few | - | TRBJ2-3 | TRBV7-8 | CASSLRGGGTDTQYF | TGTGCCAGCAGCTTAAGAGGCGGGGGCACAGATACGCAGTATTTT
- | - | TRBJ2-7 | TRBV30 | CAWRETVYEQYF | TGTGCCTGGAGGGAGACTGTATACGAGCAGTACTTC
- | - | TRBJ2-2 | TRBV27 | CASSPRQSRTGELFF | TGTGCCAGCAGCCCGAGACAGTCACGGACCGGGGAGCTGTTTTTT
- | - | TRBJ2-7 | TRBV4-2 | CASSQEGAYEQYF | TGTGCCAGCAGCCAAGAAGGGGCGTACGAGCAGTACTTC
- | - | TRBJ2-7 | TRBV6-6 | CASSAGYEQYF | TGTGCCAGCTCAGCCGGGTACGAGCAGTACTTC
- | - | TRBJ1-1 | TRBV16 | CASSQSIRDSEAFF | TGTGCCAGCAGCCAATCGATCAGGGATTCTGAAGCTTTCTTT
once | TRBD1 | TRBJ2-3 | TRBV5-1 | CASRPQGANLDTQYF | TGCGCCAGCAGACCACAGGGGGCTAACTTAGATACGCAGTATTTT
- | TRBD1 | TRBJ1-1 | TRBV11-1 | CASSLAGTGGKTEAFF | TGTGCCAGCAGCTTAGCTGGCACAGGGGGTAAGACTGAAGCTTTCTTT
- | - | TRBJ2-3 | TRBV15 | CATGLGVGTDTQYF | TGTGCCACCGGGTTGGGAGTCGGCACAGATACGCAGTATTTT
- | TRBD1 | TRBJ2-7 | TRBV14 | CASSLGQGVYEQYF | TGTGCCAGCAGCCTCGGTCAGGGGGTCTACGAGCAGTACTTC
- | - | TRBJ1-1 | TRBV28 | CATHPGGLNTEAFF | TGTGCCACCCACCCCGGGGGGTTGAACACTGAAGCTTTCTTT
- | - | TRBJ2-1 | TRBV27 | CASSARHSLEYNEQFF | TGTGCCAGCAGTGCCAGACACTCCCTTGAATACAATGAGCAGTTCTTC
few | - | TRBJ2-3 | TRBV7-9 | CASSHSDTQYF | TGTGCCAGCAGTCATTCAGATACGCAGTATTTT
once | - | TRBJ2-5 | TRBV9 | CASSVNQGTQYF | TGTGCCAGCAGCGTAAACCAGGGGACCCAGTACTTC
- | - | TRBJ2-2 | TRBV11-3 | CASSLDPVNTGELFF | TGTGCCAGCAGCTTAGATCCCGTGAACACCGGGGAGCTGTTTTTT
- | TRBD1 | TRBJ2-7 | TRBV10-3 | CAISDYDRGGEQYF | TGTGCCATCAGTGATTACGACAGGGGCGGCGAGCAGTACTTC
once | - | TRBJ2-7 | TRBV19 | CASSIATGSTYEQYF | TGTGCCAGTAGTATAGCAACAGGGTCTACGTACGAGCAGTACTTC
- | - | TRBJ2-6 | TRBV5-1 | CASSLSPSGANGLTF | TGCGCCAGCAGCTTGTCCCCCTCTGGGGCCAACGGCCTGACTTTC
- | TRBD2 | TRBJ2-2 | TRBV10-3 | CAIGRGTGELFF | TGTGCCATCGGGCGGGGGACCGGGGAGCTGTTTTTT
- | TRBD2 | TRBJ2-1 | TRBV7-2 | CASSSGLAGASTRNEQFF | TGTGCCAGCAGCTCGGGACTAGCGGGGGCCAGCACCCGGAATGAGCAGTTCTTC
few | - | TRBJ1-3 | TRBV7-2 | CASSFHIQGNTIYF | TGTGCCAGCAGCTTCCACATTCAGGGAAACACCATATATTTT
- | - | TRBJ1-1 | TRBV6-4 | CASSDSGGGAEAFF | TGTGCCAGCAGTGACTCGGGGGGGGGCGCTGAAGCTTTCTTT
once | TRBD1 | TRBJ2-7 | TRBV14 | CASSTYGTGGAYEQYF | TGTGCCAGCAGCACGTACGGGACAGGGGGCGCCTACGAGCAGTACTTC
- | TRBD1 | TRBJ2-5 | TRBV29-1 | CSVAPGTGQETQYF | TGCAGCGTAGCTCCCGGGACAGGACAAGAGACCCAGTACTTC
- | TRBD1 | TRBJ1-2 | TRBV14 | CASSGRTGVTYTF | TGTGCCAGCAGCGGGCGGACAGGGGTGACCTACACCTTC
- | TRBD1 | TRBJ1-1 | TRBV29-1 | CSEKGAGGLNTEAFF | TGCAGCGAAAAGGGGGCAGGGGGCCTGAACACTGAAGCTTTCTTT
- | - | TRBJ2-7 | TRBV2 | CASQRGSYEQYF | TGTGCCAGCCAAAGGGGGTCTTACGAGCAGTACTTC
- | - | TRBJ1-1 | TRBV4-2 | CASSYRTEGYAEAFF | TGTGCCAGCAGCTATAGAACCGAGGGTTACGCTGAAGCTTTCTTT
- | - | TRBJ2-1 | TRBV18 | CASSPPRGAGNEQFF | TGTGCCAGCTCACCCCCCCGGGGGGCTGGGAATGAGCAGTTCTTC
few | - | TRBJ1-2 | TRBV27 | CASSYQGGGYTF | TGTGCCAGCAGTTATCAGGGAGGAGGCTACACCTTC
- | - | TRBJ2-3 | TRBV9 | CASSTQGSSTDTQYF | TGTGCCAGCAGCACCCAGGGCTCTAGCACAGATACGCAGTATTTT
- | TRBD1 | TRBJ1-1 | TRBV5-6 | CASSLRGRVGTEAFF | TGTGCCAGCAGCTTGAGGGGGCGAGTGGGCACTGAAGCTTTCTTT
- | TRBD2 | TRBJ2-5 | TRBV14 | CASSQEGTIGTQYF | TGTGCCAGCAGCCAAGAGGGGACTATAGGGACCCAGTACTTC
- | TRBD1 | TRBJ2-1 | TRBV5-1 | CASSLVQGAYNEQFF | TGCGCCAGCAGCTTGGTACAGGGGGCGTACAATGAGCAGTTCTTC
- | - | TRBJ1-3 | TRBV6-1 | CASSAATGQGNTIYF | TGTGCCAGCAGTGCGGCGACAGGCCAAGGAAACACCATATATTTT
- | - | TRBJ2-3 | TRBV6-4 | CASSSRGEDTADTQYF | TGTGCCAGCAGTTCCAGGGGAGAGGACACAGCAGATACGCAGTATTTT
few | TRBD1 | TRBJ2-2 | TRBV5-4 | CASSSGTGFTGELFF | TGTGCCAGCAGTTCCGGGACAGGGTTCACCGGGGAGCTGTTTTTT
once | - | TRBJ1-2 | TRBV27 | CASSLTGMGYGYTF | TGTGCCAGCAGTTTAACAGGGATGGGGTATGGCTACACCTTC
- | - | TRBJ1-1 | TRBV19 | CASSMEPRGTEAFF | TGTGCCAGTAGTATGGAGCCTCGAGGCACTGAAGCTTTCTTT
- | TRBD1 | TRBJ1-6 | TRBV19 | CASGLRDRASPLHF | TGTGCCAGTGGGCTCCGGGACAGGGCCTCACCCCTCCACTTT
- | - | TRBJ2-7 | TRBV4-2 | CASSQELDSTYEQYF | TGTGCCAGCAGCCAAGAATTGGACAGCACCTACGAGCAGTACTTC
once | - | TRBJ2-4 | TRBV7-2 | CASSFGRGQNIQYF | TGTGCCAGCAGCTTCGGGCGGGGGCAAAACATTCAGTACTTC
- | - | TRBJ2-5 | TRBV5-6 | CASSLRGIRETQYF | TGTGCCAGCAGCTTAAGGGGGATAAGGGAGACCCAGTACTTC
- | TRBD2 | TRBJ2-3 | TRBV27 | CASRWGGKSTDTQYF | TGTGCCAGCCGCTGGGGGGGAAAAAGCACAGATACGCAGTATTTT
- | - | TRBJ2-7 | TRBV15 | CATSRDRPGDEQYF | TGTGCCACCAGCAGAGATCGACCGGGGGACGAGCAGTACTTC
- | TRBD1 | TRBJ1-1 | TRBV27 | CASSSRGGTGVNLNTEAFF | TGTGCCAGCAGCTCAAGGGGGGGGACAGGGGTAAATCTGAACACTGAAGCTTTCTTT
- | TRBD1 | TRBJ2-7 | TRBV29-1 | CSVWKTGYEQYF | TGCAGCGTTTGGAAGACAGGGTACGAGCAGTACTTC
- | - | TRBJ1-2 | TRBV7-2 | CASSLVGGEYGYTF | TGTGCCAGCAGCTTAGTTGGGGGGGAGTATGGCTACACCTTC